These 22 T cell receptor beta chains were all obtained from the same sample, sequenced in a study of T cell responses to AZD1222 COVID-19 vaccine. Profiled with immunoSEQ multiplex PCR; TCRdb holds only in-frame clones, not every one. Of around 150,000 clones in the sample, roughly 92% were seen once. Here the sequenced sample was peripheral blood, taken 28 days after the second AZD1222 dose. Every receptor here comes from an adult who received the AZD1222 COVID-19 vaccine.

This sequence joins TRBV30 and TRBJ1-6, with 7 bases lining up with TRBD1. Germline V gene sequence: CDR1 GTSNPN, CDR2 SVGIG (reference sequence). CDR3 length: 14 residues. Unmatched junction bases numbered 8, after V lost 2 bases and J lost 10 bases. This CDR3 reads CAWSSGGTWSPLHF. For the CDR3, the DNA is TGTGCCTGGAGTTCAGGGGGGACGTGGTCACCCCTCCACTTT.

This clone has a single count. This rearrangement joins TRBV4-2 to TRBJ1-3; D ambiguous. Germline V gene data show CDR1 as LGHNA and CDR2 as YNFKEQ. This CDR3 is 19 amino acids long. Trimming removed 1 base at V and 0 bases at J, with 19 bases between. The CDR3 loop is CASSQVGAGSVVSGNTIYF. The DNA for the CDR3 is TGTGCCAGCAGCCAAGTAGGCGCCGGGTCCGTTGTCTCTGGAAACACCATATATTTT.

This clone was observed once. The CDR3 spells CASSPGGSGSQETQYF. In DNA form, the CDR3 reads TGTGCCAGCAGCCCGGGGGGTAGCGGGTCCCAAGAGACCCAGTACTTC. The chain combines TRBV5-4 with TRBJ2-5; 7 bases map to TRBD2. V was pared by 4 bases and J by 1 base, with 10 bases of the junction left unmatched. This CDR3 comprises 16 residues. Germline V gene sequence: CDR1 SGHNT, CDR2 YYREEE (reference sequence).

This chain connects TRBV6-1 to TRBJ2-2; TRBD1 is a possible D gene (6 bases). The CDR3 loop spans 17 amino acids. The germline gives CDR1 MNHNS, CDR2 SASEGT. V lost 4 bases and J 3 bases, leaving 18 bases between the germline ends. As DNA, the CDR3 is TGTGCCAGCAGTGCGACCCTCGGGACACCGTACACCGGGGAGCTGTTTTTT. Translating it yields CASSATLGTPYTGELFF.

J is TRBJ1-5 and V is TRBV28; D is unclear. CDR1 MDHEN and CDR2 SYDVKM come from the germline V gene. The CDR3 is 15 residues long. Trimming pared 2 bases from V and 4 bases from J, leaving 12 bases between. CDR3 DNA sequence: TGTGCCAGCAGTTTAGACATTGGAAGGAATCAGCCCCAGCATTTT. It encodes CASSLDIGRNQPQHF. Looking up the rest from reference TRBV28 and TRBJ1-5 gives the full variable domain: DVKVTQSSRYLVKRTGEKVFLECVQDMDHENMFWYRQDPGLGLRLIYFSYDVKMKEKGDIPEGYSVSREKKERFSLILESASTNQTSMYLCASSLDIGRNQPQHFGDGTRLSIL.

This CDR3 reads CASSLGLPSYNEQFF. CDR3 in DNA: TGTGCCAGCAGCTTAGGGCTACCCTCCTACAATGAGCAGTTCTTC. This chain uses TRBV7-2 with TRBJ2-1; D gene unclear. The germline gives CDR1 SGHTA, CDR2 FQGNSA. This CDR3 is built from 15 residues. With 1 base removed from V and 0 bases from J, the gap between germline ends came to 7 bases.

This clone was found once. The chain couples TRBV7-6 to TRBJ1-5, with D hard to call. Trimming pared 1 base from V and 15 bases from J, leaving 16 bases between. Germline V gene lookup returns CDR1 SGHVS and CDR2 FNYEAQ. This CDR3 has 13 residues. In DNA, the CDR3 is TGTGCCAGCAGCTTAGGAGGCAGGCTCCCTATGCATTTT. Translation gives CASSLGGRLPMHF.

CDR3 amino acids: CASSLSVVEPQHF. The DNA for the CDR3 is TGTGCCAGCAGTTTATCGGTTGTGGAGCCCCAGCATTTT. The V and J genes are TRBV27 and TRBJ1-5; the D is unclear. Trimming pared 0 bases from V and 8 bases from J, leaving 8 bases between. CDR1 is MNHEY, CDR2 SMNVEV, per germline (reference sequence). The CDR3 is 13 residues long.

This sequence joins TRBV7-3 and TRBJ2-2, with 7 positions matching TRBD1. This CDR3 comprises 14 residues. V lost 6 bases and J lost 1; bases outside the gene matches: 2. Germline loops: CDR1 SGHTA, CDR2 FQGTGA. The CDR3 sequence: CASSRDRNTGELFF. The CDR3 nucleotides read TGTGCCAGCAGTCGGGACAGGAACACCGGGGAGCTGTTTTTT.

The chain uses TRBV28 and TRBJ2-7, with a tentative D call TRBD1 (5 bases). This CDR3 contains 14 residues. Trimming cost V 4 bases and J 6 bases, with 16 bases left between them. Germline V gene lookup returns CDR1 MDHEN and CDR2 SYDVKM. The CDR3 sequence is CASSSATVGGEQYF. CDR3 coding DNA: TGTGCCAGCAGTTCCGCGACAGTTGGTGGCGAGCAGTACTTC.

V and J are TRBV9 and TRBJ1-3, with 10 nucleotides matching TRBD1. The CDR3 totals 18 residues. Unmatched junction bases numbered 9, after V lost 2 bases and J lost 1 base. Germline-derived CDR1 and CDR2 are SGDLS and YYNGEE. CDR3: CASSVSGTGVKSGNTIYF. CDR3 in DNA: TGTGCCAGCAGCGTGTCCGGGACAGGGGTAAAGTCTGGAAACACCATATATTTT.

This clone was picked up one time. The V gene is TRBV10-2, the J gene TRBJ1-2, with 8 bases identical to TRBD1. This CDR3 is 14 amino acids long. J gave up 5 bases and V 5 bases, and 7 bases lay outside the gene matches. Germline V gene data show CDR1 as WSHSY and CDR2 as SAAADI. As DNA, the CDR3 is TGCGCCAGCAGTACTGGGACAGGCTATTATGGCTACACCTTC. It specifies CASSTGTGYYGYTF.

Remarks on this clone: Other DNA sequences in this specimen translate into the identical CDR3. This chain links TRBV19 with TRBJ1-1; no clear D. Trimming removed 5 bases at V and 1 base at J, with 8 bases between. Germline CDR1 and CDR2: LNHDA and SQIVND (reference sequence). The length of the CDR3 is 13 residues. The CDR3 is CASSSTGNTEAFF. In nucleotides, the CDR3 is TGTGCCAGTAGTTCGACGGGGAACACTGAAGCTTTCTTT.

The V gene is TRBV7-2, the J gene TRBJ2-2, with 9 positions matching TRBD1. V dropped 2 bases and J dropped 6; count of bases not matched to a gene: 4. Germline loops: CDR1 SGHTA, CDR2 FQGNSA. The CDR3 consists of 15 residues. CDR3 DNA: TGTGCCAGCAGCTTATCAACAGGGGGCTCCGGGGAGCTGTTTTTT. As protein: CASSLSTGGSGELFF. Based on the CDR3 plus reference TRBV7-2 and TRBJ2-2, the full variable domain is GAGVSQSPSNKVTEKGKDVELRCDPISGHTALYWYRQSLGQGLEFLIYFQGNSAPDKSGLPSDRFSAERTGGSVSTLTIQRTQQEDSAVYLCASSLSTGGSGELFFGEGSRLTVL.

CDR3 loop: CATNKGDYGYTF. The CDR3 nucleotides are TGTGCCACCAACAAGGGGGACTATGGCTACACCTTC. The V call is TRBV6-6, the J call TRBJ1-2; D is possibly TRBD1 (6 bases). The CDR3 covers 12 residues. Germline V gene lookup returns CDR1 MNHNY and CDR2 SVGAGI (reference sequence). The V end lost 10 bases, the J end lost 3 bases, and 12 bases lay between the germline ends.

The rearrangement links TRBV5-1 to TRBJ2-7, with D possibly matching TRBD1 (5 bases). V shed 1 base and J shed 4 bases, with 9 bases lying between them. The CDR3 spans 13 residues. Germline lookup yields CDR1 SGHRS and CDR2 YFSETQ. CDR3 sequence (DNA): TGCGCCAGCAGCTTGACAGGAGCGTACGAGCAGTACTTC. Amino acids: CASSLTGAYEQYF. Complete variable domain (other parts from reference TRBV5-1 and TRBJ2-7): KAGVTQTPRYLIKTRGQQVTLSCSPISGHRSVSWYQQTPGQGLQFLFEYFSETQRNKGNFPGRFSGRQFSNSRSEMNVSTLELGDSALYLCASSLTGAYEQYFGPGTRLTVT.

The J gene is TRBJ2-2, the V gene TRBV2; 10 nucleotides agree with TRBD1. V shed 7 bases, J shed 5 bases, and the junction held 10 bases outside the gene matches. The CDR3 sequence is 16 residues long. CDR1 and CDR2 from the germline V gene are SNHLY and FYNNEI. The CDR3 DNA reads TGTGCCAGCAAGGTCCTGGGGGACAGGGGAACCGGGGAGCTGTTTTTT. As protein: CASKVLGDRGTGELFF.

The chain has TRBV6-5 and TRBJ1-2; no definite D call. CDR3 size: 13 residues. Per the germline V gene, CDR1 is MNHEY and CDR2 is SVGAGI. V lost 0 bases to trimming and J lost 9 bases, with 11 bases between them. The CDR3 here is CASSYSRRTSYTF. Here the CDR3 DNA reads TGTGCCAGCAGTTACTCGAGGAGGACCAGCTACACCTTC.

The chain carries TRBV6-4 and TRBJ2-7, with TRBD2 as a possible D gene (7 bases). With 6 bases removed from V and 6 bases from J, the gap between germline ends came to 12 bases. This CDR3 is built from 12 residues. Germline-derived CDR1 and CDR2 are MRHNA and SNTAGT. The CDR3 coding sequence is TGTGCCAGCAGAGGACTAGGGGGCGAGCAGTACTTC. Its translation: CASRGLGGEQYF.

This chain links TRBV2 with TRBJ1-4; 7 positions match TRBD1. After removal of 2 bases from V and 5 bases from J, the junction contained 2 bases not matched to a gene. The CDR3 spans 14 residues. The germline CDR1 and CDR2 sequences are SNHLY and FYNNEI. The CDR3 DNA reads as TGTGCCAGCAGTGAATACAGGGGAAATGAAAAACTGTTTTTT. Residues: CASSEYRGNEKLFF.

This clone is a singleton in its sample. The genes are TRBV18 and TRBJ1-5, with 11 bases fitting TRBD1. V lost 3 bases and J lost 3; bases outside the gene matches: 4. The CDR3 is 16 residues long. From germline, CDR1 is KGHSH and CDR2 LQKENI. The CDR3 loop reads CASSPRTGGFNQPQHF. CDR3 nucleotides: TGTGCCAGCTCACCCCGGACAGGGGGCTTCAATCAGCCCCAGCATTTT.

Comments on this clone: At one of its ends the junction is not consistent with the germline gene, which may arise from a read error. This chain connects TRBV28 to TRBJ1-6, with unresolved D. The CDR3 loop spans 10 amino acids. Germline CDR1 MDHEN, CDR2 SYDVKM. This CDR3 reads CASSLKEKSF. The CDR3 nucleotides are TGTGCCAGCAGTTTAAAAGAGAAGTCCTTT.